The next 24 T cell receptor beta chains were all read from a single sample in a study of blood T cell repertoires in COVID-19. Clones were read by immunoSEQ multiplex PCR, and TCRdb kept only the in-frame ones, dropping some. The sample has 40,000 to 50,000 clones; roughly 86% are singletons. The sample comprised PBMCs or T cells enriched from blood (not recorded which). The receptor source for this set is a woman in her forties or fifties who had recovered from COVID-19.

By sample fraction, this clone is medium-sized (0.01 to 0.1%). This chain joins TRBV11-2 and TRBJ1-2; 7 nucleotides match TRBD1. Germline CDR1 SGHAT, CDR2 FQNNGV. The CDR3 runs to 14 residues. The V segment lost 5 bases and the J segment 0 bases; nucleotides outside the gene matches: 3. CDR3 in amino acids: CASSPGQANYGYTF. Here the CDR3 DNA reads TGTGCCAGCAGCCCTGGACAGGCTAACTATGGCTACACCTTC.

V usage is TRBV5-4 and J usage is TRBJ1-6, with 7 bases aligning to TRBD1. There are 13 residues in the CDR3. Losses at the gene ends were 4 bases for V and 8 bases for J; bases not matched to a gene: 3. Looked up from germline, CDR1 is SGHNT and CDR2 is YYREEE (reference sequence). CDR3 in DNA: TGTGCCAGCAGCCTAACAGGGGATTCACCCCTCCACTTT. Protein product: CASSLTGDSPLHF.

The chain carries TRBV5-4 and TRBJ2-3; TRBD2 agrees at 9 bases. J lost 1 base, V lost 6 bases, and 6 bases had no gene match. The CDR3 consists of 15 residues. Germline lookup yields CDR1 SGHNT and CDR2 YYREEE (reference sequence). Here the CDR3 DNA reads TGTGCCAGCAACCGAGTAGCGGGAGGCACAGATACGCAGTATTTT. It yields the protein CASNRVAGGTDTQYF.

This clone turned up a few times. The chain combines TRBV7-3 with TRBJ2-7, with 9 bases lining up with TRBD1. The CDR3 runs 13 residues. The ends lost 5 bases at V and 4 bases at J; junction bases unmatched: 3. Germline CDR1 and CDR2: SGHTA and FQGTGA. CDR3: CASSPGQGYEQYF. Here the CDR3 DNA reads TGTGCCAGCAGCCCTGGACAGGGGTACGAGCAGTACTTC. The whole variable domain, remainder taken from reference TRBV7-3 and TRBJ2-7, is GAGVSQTPSNKVTEKGKYVELRCDPISGHTALYWYRQSLGQGPEFLIYFQGTGAADDSGLPNDRFFAVRPEGSVSTLKIQRTERGDSAVYLCASSPGQGYEQYFGPGTRLTVT.

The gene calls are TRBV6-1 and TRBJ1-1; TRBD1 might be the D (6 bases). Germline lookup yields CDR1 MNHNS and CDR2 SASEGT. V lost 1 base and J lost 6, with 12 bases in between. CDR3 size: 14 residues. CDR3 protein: CASSEGTGRAEAFF. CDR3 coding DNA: TGTGCCAGCAGTGAAGGCACAGGGAGGGCTGAAGCTTTCTTT.

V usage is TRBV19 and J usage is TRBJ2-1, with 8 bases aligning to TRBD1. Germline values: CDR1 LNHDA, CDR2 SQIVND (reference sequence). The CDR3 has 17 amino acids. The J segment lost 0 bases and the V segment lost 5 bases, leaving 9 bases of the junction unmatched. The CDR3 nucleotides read TGTGCCAGTAGTCCAAATCCGGACAGGGCCTCCTACAATGAGCAGTTCTTC. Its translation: CASSPNPDRASYNEQFF.

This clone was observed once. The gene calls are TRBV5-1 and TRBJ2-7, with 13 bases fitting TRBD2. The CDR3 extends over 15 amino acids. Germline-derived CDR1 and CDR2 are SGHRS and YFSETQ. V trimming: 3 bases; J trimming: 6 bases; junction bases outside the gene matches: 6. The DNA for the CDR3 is TGCGCCAGCAGCTCACTAGCGGGAGGGTTGTCCGAGCAGTACTTC. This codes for CASSSLAGGLSEQYF. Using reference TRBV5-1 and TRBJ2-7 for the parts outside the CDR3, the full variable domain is KAGVTQTPRYLIKTRGQQVTLSCSPISGHRSVSWYQQTPGQGLQFLFEYFSETQRNKGNFPGRFSGRQFSNSRSEMNVSTLELGDSALYLCASSSLAGGLSEQYFGPGTRLTVT.

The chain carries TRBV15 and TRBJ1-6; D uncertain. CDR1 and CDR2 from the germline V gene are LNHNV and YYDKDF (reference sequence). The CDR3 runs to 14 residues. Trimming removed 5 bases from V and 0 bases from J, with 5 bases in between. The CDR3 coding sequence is TGTGCCACCAGCCCTTTCTCCTATAATTCACCCCTCCACTTT. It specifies CATSPFSYNSPLHF.

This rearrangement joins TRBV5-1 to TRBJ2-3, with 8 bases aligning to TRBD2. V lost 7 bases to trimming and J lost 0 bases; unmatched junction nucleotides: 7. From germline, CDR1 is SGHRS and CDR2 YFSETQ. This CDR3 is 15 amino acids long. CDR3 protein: CASAREGSSTDTQYF. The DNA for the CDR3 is TGCGCCAGCGCCCGGGAGGGGTCTAGCACAGATACGCAGTATTTT.

CDR3 in amino acids: CASSNPGSGNQPQHF. The CDR3 nucleotides are TGTGCCAGCAGTAACCCAGGGTCGGGCAATCAGCCCCAGCATTTT. The rearrangement uses TRBV28 and TRBJ1-5, with D tentatively TRBD1 (5 bases). Germline lookup yields CDR1 MDHEN and CDR2 SYDVKM. The CDR3 runs to 15 residues. Trimming took 5 bases from V and 2 from J, leaving 13 bases between them.

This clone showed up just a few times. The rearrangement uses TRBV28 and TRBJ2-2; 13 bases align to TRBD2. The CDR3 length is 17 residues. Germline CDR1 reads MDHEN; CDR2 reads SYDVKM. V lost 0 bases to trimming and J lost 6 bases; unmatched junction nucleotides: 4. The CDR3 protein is CASSLWRLAGGPGELFF. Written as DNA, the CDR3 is TGTGCCAGCAGTTTATGGCGACTAGCGGGAGGTCCCGGGGAGCTGTTTTTT. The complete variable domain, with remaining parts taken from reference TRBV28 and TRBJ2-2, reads DVKVTQSSRYLVKRTGEKVFLECVQDMDHENMFWYRQDPGLGLRLIYFSYDVKMKEKGDIPEGYSVSREKKERFSLILESASTNQTSMYLCASSLWRLAGGPGELFFGEGSRLTVL.

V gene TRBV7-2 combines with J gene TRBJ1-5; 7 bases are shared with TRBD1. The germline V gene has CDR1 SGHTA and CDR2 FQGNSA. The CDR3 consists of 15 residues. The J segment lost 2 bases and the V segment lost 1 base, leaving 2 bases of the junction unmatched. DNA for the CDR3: TGTGCCAGCAGCTTAGAGGGGGCCGGCAATCAGCCCCAGCATTTT. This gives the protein CASSLEGAGNQPQHF.

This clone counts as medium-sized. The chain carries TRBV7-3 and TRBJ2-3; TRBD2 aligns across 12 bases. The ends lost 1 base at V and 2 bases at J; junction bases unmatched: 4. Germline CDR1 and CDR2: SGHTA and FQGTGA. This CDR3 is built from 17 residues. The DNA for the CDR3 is TGTGCCAGCAGCTTAAGGCTAGCGGGGGGGCCCACAGATACGCAGTATTTT. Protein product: CASSLRLAGGPTDTQYF.

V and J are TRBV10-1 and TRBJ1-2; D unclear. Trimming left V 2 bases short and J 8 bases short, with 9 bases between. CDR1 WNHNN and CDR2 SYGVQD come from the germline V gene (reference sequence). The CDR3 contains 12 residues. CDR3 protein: CASSEVVRGYTF. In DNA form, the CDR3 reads TGCGCCAGCAGTGAGGTGGTCCGGGGCTACACCTTC.

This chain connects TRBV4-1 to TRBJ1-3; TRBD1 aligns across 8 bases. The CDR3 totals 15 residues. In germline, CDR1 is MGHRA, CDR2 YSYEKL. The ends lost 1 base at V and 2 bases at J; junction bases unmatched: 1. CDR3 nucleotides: TGCGCCAGCAGCCAAGGACAGGGGACTGGAAACACCATATATTTT. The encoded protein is CASSQGQGTGNTIYF.

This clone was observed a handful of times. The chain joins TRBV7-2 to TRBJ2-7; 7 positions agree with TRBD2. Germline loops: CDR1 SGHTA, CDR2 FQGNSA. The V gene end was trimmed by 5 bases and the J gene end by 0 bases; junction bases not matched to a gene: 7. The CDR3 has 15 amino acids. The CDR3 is CASSPSGVISYEQYF. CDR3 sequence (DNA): TGTGCCAGCAGCCCGAGCGGGGTTATCTCCTACGAGCAGTACTTC. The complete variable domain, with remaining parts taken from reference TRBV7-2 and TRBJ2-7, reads GAGVSQSPSNKVTEKGKDVELRCDPISGHTALYWYRQSLGQGLEFLIYFQGNSAPDKSGLPSDRFSAERTGGSVSTLTIQRTQQEDSAVYLCASSPSGVISYEQYFGPGTRLTVT.

CDR3 DNA: TGTGCTAGTGGTTTGGCCGGGACAGGGGATGGCTACACCTTC. It yields the protein CASGLAGTGDGYTF. J is TRBJ1-2 and V is TRBV12-5; 10 nucleotides line up with TRBD1. The CDR3 is made up of 14 amino acids. The V gene's germline CDR1 is LGHNT and CDR2 FRNRAP. V trimming: 1 base; J trimming: 6 bases; junction bases outside the gene matches: 2.

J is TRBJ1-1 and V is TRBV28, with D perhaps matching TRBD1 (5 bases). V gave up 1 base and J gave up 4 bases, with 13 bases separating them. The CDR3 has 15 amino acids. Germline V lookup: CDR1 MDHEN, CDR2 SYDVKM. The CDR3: CASSLSGQGGTEAFF. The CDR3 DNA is TGTGCCAGCAGTTTATCCGGGCAGGGAGGCACTGAAGCTTTCTTT.

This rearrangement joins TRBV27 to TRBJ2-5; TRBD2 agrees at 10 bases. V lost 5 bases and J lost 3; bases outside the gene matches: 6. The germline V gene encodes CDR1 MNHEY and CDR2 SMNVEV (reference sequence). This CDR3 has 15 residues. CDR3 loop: CASSTRLAGEETQYF. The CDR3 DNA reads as TGTGCCAGCAGTACACGCCTAGCGGGAGAAGAGACCCAGTACTTC.

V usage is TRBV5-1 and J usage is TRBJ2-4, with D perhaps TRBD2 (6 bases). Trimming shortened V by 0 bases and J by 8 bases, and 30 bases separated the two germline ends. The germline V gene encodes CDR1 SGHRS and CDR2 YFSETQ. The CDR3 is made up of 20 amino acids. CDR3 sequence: CASSLATAVGGHTPQDIQYF. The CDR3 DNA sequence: TGCGCCAGCAGCTTGGCCACGGCAGTCGGAGGGCACACACCCCAAGACATTCAGTACTTC.

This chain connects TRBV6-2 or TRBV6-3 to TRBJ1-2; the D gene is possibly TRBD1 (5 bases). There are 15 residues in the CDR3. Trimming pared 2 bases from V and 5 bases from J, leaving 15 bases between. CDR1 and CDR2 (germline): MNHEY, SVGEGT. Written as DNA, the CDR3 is TGTGCCAGCAGTTACGGCGGGGGAGATCCGTATGGCTACACCTTC. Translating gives CASSYGGGDPYGYTF.

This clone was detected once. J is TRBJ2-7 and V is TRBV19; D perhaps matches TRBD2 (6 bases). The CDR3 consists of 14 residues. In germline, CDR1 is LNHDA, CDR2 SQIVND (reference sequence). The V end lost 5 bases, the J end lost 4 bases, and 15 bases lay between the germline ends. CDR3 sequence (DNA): TGTGCCAGTAGTCTTCCGGGACTTGGATACGAGCAGTACTTC. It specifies CASSLPGLGYEQYF.

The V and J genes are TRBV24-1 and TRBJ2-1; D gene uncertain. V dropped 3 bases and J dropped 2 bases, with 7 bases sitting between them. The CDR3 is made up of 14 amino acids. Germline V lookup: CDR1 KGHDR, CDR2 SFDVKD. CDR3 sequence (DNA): TGTGCCACCAGTGATCCCGAGCCCTACAATGAGCAGTTCTTC. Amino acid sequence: CATSDPEPYNEQFF.

The CDR3 region is CASSLSAGGQFYNEQFF. CDR3 bases: TGTGCCAGCAGCTTATCAGCGGGAGGGCAGTTCTACAATGAGCAGTTCTTC. The chain is built from TRBV7-8 and TRBJ2-1; 10 nucleotides align to TRBD2. CDR3 size: 17 residues. Trimming took 2 bases from V and 3 from J; bases not matched to a gene: 7. CDR1 is SGHVS, CDR2 FQNEAQ, per germline. The full variable domain, rest sourced from reference TRBV7-8 and TRBJ2-1, is GAGVSQSPRYKVAKRGQDVALRCDPISGHVSLFWYQQALGQGPEFLTYFQNEAQLDKSGLPSDRFFAERPEGSVSTLKIQRTQQEDSAVYLCASSLSAGGQFYNEQFFGPGTRLTVL.